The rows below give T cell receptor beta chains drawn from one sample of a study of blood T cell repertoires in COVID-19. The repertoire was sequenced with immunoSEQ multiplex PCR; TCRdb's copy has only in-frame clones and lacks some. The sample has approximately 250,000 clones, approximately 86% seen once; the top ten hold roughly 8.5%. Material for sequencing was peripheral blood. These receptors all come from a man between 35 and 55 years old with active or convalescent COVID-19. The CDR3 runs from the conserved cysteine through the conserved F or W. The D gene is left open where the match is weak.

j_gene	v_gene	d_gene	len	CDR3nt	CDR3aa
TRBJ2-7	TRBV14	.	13	TGTGCCAGCAGCCGGGAGTACTCCTACGAGCAGTACTTC	CASSREYSYEQYF
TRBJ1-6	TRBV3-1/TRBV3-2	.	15	TGTGCCAGCAGCCAAGTCGACAGAGAACAATCACCCCTCCACTTT	CASSQVDREQSPLHF
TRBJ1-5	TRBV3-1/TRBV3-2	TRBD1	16	TGTGCCAGCAGCCAAGATCGTGGACAGGGCCGCCAGCCCCAGCATTTT	CASSQDRGQGRQPQHF
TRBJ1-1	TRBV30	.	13	TGTGCCTGGACCCAGAGAGGGAGGATTGAAGCTTTCTTT	CAWTQRGRIEAFF
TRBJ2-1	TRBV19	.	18	TGTGCCAGTAGTATTCGGGGGGCTAGCGTCAGCTCCTACAATGAGCAGTTCTTC	CASSIRGASVSSYNEQFF
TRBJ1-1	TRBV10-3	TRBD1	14	TGTGCCGCCTCCGGGACAGGGGGAATCACTGAAGCTTTCTTT	CAASGTGGITEAFF
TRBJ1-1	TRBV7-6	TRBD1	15	TGTGCCAGCAGCTTAGCCAACAGGGGGCTCACTGAAGCTTTCTTT	CASSLANRGLTEAFF
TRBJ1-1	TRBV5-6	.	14	TGTGCCAGCAGACCCGGACAGATGAACACTGAAGCTTTCTTT	CASRPGQMNTEAFF
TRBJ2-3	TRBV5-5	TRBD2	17	TGTGCCAGCAGCAAAGGACTAGCGGGGGTAGGAATAGATACGCAGTATTTT	CASSKGLAGVGIDTQYF
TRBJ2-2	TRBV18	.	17	TGTGCCAGCTCACCACCGAGGTCAGGGAAAAACACCGGGGAGCTGTTTTTT	CASSPPRSGKNTGELFF
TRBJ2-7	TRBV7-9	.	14	TGTGCCAGCAGCTTAGGGGGCGCGTCCTACGAGCAGTACTTC	CASSLGGASYEQYF
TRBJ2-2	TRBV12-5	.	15	TGTGCTAGTGGTTTGCCGGGACTGAACACCGGGGAGCTGTTTTTT	CASGLPGLNTGELFF
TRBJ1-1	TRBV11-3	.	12	TGTGCCAGCAGAGCGGGGAACACTGAAGCTTTCTTT	CASRAGNTEAFF
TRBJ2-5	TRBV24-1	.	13	TGTGCCACCAGTGATCGGGGGACAGAGACCCAGTACTTC	CATSDRGTETQYF
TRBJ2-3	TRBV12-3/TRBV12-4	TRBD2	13	TGTGCCAGCAGTTTGGGGGGGGCAGATACGCAGTATTTT	CASSLGGADTQYF
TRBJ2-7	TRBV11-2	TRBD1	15	TGTGCCAGCAGCTTCTCGACAGGGATAAGCTACGAGCAGTACTTC	CASSFSTGISYEQYF
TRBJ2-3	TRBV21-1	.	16	TGTGCCAGCAGCAAAGCGGAACAGGGAGGCACAGATACGCAGTATTTT	CASSKAEQGGTDTQYF
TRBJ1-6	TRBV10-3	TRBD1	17	TGTGCCACCCTACCGGGACAGTCGGGGAACTATAATTCACCCCTCCACTTT	CATLPGQSGNYNSPLHF
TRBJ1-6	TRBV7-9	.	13	TGTGCCAGCAGCTTAGATGAGGATTCACCCCTCCACTTT	CASSLDEDSPLHF
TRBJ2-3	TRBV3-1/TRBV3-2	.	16	TGTGCCAGCAGCCAAGTTAGGGCGGGGTGGCCAGATACGCAGTATTTT	CASSQVRAGWPDTQYF
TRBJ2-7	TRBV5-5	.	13	TGTGCCAGCAGCTTGTCTCTAGCCTACGAGCAGTACTTC	CASSLSLAYEQYF